The sample holds many counts of the clone carrying this T cell receptor beta chain. TCRdb re-derived calls from the RT-PCR reads in MiXCR, one entry per CDR3 protein. The data show over 150,000 distinct CDR3 sequences, with about 29% seen just once and 3.2% held by the top ten. The J segment lost 3 bases and the V segment lost 4 bases, leaving 10 bases of the junction unmatched. This CDR3 is 17 amino acids long. This sample was taken from a study of patients and donors after allogeneic stem cell transplantation. The source is a human donor who was either an allogeneic HSCT recipient or a stem cell or donor lymphocyte infusion donor (not recorded which). It is not recorded whose cells these are; they may come from a transplant donor. V gene TRBV12-3 or TRBV12-4 combines with J gene TRBJ1-5; 9 bases are shared with TRBD1. Source material: blood, either unsorted or a sorted T cell fraction (not recorded which). This CDR3 is CASSSPTGTGNNQPQHF. The DNA of the CDR3 is TGTGCCAGCAGTTCCCCAACCGGGACAGGGAACAATCAGCCCCAGCATTTT.